This record covers a single TCR beta chain. Specified time point: cycle 4 day 1 (C4D1), after five to seven weeks of nivolumab. Every patient relapsed after autologous stem cell transplantation, and brentuximab vedotin exposure varied. Magnetic negative selection was used to purify CD4+ T cells from PBMCs that had been thawed. The data were obtained in a study of PD-1 blockade in classical Hodgkin lymphoma. The data were produced by immunoSEQ multiplex PCR, yet TCRdb's version contains in-frame clones alone and is incomplete. The sample consists of about 15,000 clones, more than 60% of them appearing once. The CDR3 extends over 14 amino acids. V trimming: 5 bases; J trimming: 10 bases; junction bases outside the gene matches: 12. Per the germline V gene, CDR1 is MNHNY and CDR2 is SVGAGI (reference sequence).

The receptor comes from a human donor with classical Hodgkin lymphoma. V is TRBV6-6 and J is TRBJ2-7; 9 nucleotides line up with TRBD1. The sequencing here drew on CD4+ T cells from blood, taken before the fourth cycle of nivolumab. CDR3 loop: CASSPPGQGVGQYF. The CDR3 bases are TGTGCCAGCAGTCCGCCGGGACAGGGAGTGGGACAGTACTTC.